The rows below give T cell receptor beta chains drawn from one sample of a study of Ad26.COV2.S vaccination and SARS-CoV-2 variants. This table comes from immunoSEQ multiplex PCR, and its TCRdb copy is limited to in-frame clones, with some not included. The sample has approximately 350,000 clones; roughly 87% are singletons. The sequences come from peripheral blood, collected in a trial of Ad26.COV2.S vaccine versus placebo. These receptors originate from a person between 18 and 65 years old who received the Ad26.COV2.S COVID-19 vaccine or a placebo. Both conserved end residues are part of each CDR3. Fields, in order: clone size, D gene, J gene, V gene, CDR3 DNA, CDR3 protein. The D gene is left open where the match is weak. Size tells how often a clone was seen (once, few, many) or the class of an expanded clone, and some rows leave it out.

>NA|NA|TRBJ2-1|TRBV7-9
TGTGCCAGCAGCCCATCTTCACAGGGAGATGAGCAGTTCTTC
CASSPSSQGDEQFF
>NA|TRBD2|TRBJ2-7|TRBV7-2
TGTGCCAGCAGCTCTCCTTTGGGGGGGACGGACTACGAGCAGTACTTC
CASSSPLGGTDYEQYF
>NA|TRBD2|TRBJ2-3|TRBV2
TGTGCCAGCAGTGAAGGGACTAGAGGTTCAGATACGCAGTATTTT
CASSEGTRGSDTQYF
>few|TRBD1|TRBJ1-2|TRBV12-3/TRBV12-4
TGTGCCAGCAGTCATGGACAGGGTGGAGGCTACACCTTC
CASSHGQGGGYTF
>NA|TRBD1|TRBJ2-7|TRBV4-2
TGTGCCAGCAGCCAACAGTCGGGGACAGGGGGCTACGAGCAGTACTTC
CASSQQSGTGGYEQYF
>NA|TRBD1|TRBJ1-2|TRBV2
TGTGCCAGCGAGGGACAGGGGAACTATGGCTACACCTTC
CASEGQGNYGYTF
>NA|NA|TRBJ1-4|TRBV7-9
TGTGCCAGCAGCCATATGGTCACAGGGTATAATGAAAAACTGTTTTTT
CASSHMVTGYNEKLFF
>NA|NA|TRBJ2-3|TRBV3-1/TRBV3-2
TGTGCCAGCAGCCAAGAGGTAGAGGGGGATACGCAGTATTTT
CASSQEVEGDTQYF
>NA|NA|TRBJ2-7|TRBV10-3
TGTGCCATCAAAGACGGAAGCTCCTACGAGCAGTACTTC
CAIKDGSSYEQYF
>NA|TRBD1|TRBJ2-3|TRBV7-2
TGTGCCAGCAGCTTAGGGACAGGGAGAACAGATACGCAGTATTTT
CASSLGTGRTDTQYF
>once|NA|TRBJ1-2|TRBV27
TGTGCCAGCAGTTTAGCCAGATCTAACTATGGCTACACCTTC
CASSLARSNYGYTF
>NA|TRBD2|TRBJ2-1|TRBV2
TGTGCCAGCCTACCTAGCGGCCCCAACATATACAATGAGCAGTTCTTC
CASLPSGPNIYNEQFF
>NA|TRBD1|TRBJ1-2|TRBV20-1
TGCAGTGCCGACAGGGACGGTGGCTACACCTTC
CSADRDGGYTF
>NA|TRBD2|TRBJ2-5|TRBV25-1
TGTGCCAGCAGTAAATATCTAGCGGGGGGGATACAAGAGACCCAGTACTTC
CASSKYLAGGIQETQYF
>NA|NA|TRBJ1-1|TRBV19
TGTGCCAGTAGTATAAATGGGGAGATGAACACTGAAGCTTTCTTT
CASSINGEMNTEAFF
>NA|TRBD1|TRBJ1-6|TRBV19
TGTGCCAGTAGTATAATTCCGCCGGGACAGGGGTATTCACCCCTCCACTTT
CASSIIPPGQGYSPLHF
>NA|NA|TRBJ1-5|TRBV11-2
TGTGCCAGCAGCTTAGGTGGTCAAAGCAATCAGCCCCAGCATTTT
CASSLGGQSNQPQHF
>few|TRBD1|TRBJ1-6|TRBV30
TGTGCCTGGAGTGTACAGGGGGTCGGATCACCCCTCCACTTT
CAWSVQGVGSPLHF
>NA|NA|TRBJ1-1|TRBV29-1
TGCAGCGTGAGCAACAGATTCAACACTGAAGCTTTCTTT
CSVSNRFNTEAFF
>NA|TRBD2|TRBJ2-2|TRBV9
TGTGCCAGCAGCGTAGGAGGGGAGGGCGGGGAGCTGTTTTTT
CASSVGGEGGELFF
>few|NA|TRBJ1-5|TRBV7-8
TGTGCCAGCAGCTTAGCGTCGGGTGGTTGGGACTCGGCTTTCAATCAGCCCCAGCATTTT
CASSLASGGWDSAFNQPQHF
>NA|NA|TRBJ2-1|TRBV4-3
TGCGCCAGCAGCCAAGATTTAGGGTACAATGAGCAGTTCTTC
CASSQDLGYNEQFF
>NA|NA|TRBJ2-1|TRBV9
TGTGCCAGCAGCGTACGGTTAGGCTACAATGAGCAGTTCTTC
CASSVRLGYNEQFF
>NA|NA|TRBJ1-1|TRBV5-1
TGCGCCAGCAGCTTGGACCCGGGACGGATGAACACTGAAGCTTTCTTT
CASSLDPGRMNTEAFF
>NA|NA|TRBJ1-4|TRBV4-1
TGCGCCAGCAGCCAGCTACGGGTGGGTAATGAAAAACTGTTTTTT
CASSQLRVGNEKLFF
>few|NA|TRBJ1-3|TRBV7-9
TGTGCCAGCAGCCGGGGACCCCTCTCTGGAAACACCATATATTTT
CASSRGPLSGNTIYF
>NA|TRBD2|TRBJ2-7|TRBV5-5
TGTGCCAGCAGCTTGGGCACAGGACTAGCGGGGGTCTACTACGAGCAGTACTTC
CASSLGTGLAGVYYEQYF
>NA|TRBD1|TRBJ2-1|TRBV6-1
TGTGCCAGCAGTGCCGGGACAGGCCCGAAGCGGGATGAGCAGTTCTTC
CASSAGTGPKRDEQFF
>NA|NA|TRBJ1-2|TRBV15
TGTGCCACCAGCAGAGTAGAGGGGAGGGTTGACTATGGCTACACCTTC
CATSRVEGRVDYGYTF
>NA|NA|TRBJ2-1|TRBV2
TGTGCCAGCGGGGCAGATTCCTACAATGAGCAGTTCTTC
CASGADSYNEQFF
>few|TRBD1|TRBJ2-3|TRBV6-1
TGTGCCAGCAGTGAAGAGTCAGGGGGTCCAGATACGCAGTATTTT
CASSEESGGPDTQYF
>few|TRBD1|TRBJ2-7|TRBV2
TGTGCCAGCAGTGAAAGAGGGTCAGGGGGTGGGGACGAGCAGTACTTC
CASSERGSGGGDEQYF
>NA|NA|TRBJ1-1|TRBV3-1/TRBV3-2
TGTGCCAGCAGCCAATATAGCGTGGTGGGTTTGAACACTGAAGCTTTCTTT
CASSQYSVVGLNTEAFF
>NA|NA|TRBJ1-2|TRBV7-2
TGTGCCAGCAGCTCCGGACAGTACTATGGCTACACCTTC
CASSSGQYYGYTF
>NA|TRBD2|TRBJ2-7|TRBV10-2
TGCGCCAGCAGCGTTGGGGGGGGAATGCCCTACGAGCAGTACTTC
CASSVGGGMPYEQYF
>once|TRBD1|TRBJ2-7|TRBV10-3
TGTGCCATCAGTGAAAAGGACAGGGTGGGCGAGCAGTACTTC
CAISEKDRVGEQYF
>NA|NA|TRBJ2-1|TRBV30
TGTGCCTGGAGGAGGGGGGGAGGCTACAATGAGCAGTTCTTC
CAWRRGGGYNEQFF
>NA|NA|TRBJ1-2|TRBV27
TGTGCCAGCGGTAACACGGGGATTTATGGCTACACCTTC
CASGNTGIYGYTF
>NA|NA|TRBJ1-1|TRBV13
TGTGCCAGCAGCTTTCCGGGCAACACTGAAGCTTTCTTT
CASSFPGNTEAFF
>NA|NA|TRBJ1-5|TRBV30
TGTGCCTGGAGTGTAAAGGGACGGATAAATCAGCCCCAGCATTTT
CAWSVKGRINQPQHF
>NA|NA|TRBJ1-2|TRBV7-9
TGTGCCAGCAGCCTCCCCCTGGCATCGGGCTACACCTTC
CASSLPLASGYTF
>NA|NA|TRBJ2-1|TRBV9
TGTGCCAGCAGCGTATTCGAGGGATACTCCTACAATGAGCAGTTCTTC
CASSVFEGYSYNEQFF
>NA|NA|TRBJ1-5|TRBV4-2
TGTGCCAGCAGCCAAAGGACAGATCAGCCCCAGCATTTT
CASSQRTDQPQHF
>few|NA|TRBJ1-3|TRBV27
TGTGCCAGCAGTTTATCGCCCAACTCTGGAAACACCATATATTTT
CASSLSPNSGNTIYF
>NA|NA|TRBJ1-1|TRBV6-5
TGTGCCAGTGCGACAGTCATGAACACTGAAGCTTTCTTT
CASATVMNTEAFF
>once|NA|TRBJ1-6|TRBV6-5
TGTGCCAGCAGTTACTCGCCCGGGACCGACAATTCACCCCTCCACTTT
CASSYSPGTDNSPLHF
>NA|TRBD2|TRBJ2-2|TRBV30
TGTGCCTGGAGTGTTCTAGCGGACACCGGGGAGCTGTTTTTT
CAWSVLADTGELFF
>NA|TRBD2|TRBJ2-3|TRBV5-1
TGCGCCAGCAGTAAAGGAACTAGCGGGGGGTCGGATACGCAGTATTTT
CASSKGTSGGSDTQYF
>NA|NA|TRBJ2-1|TRBV7-3
TGTGCCAGCAGCCGAGGGTTCGTAAATGAGCAGTTCTTC
CASSRGFVNEQFF
>NA|NA|TRBJ1-4|TRBV30
TGTGCCGGGAAGACAGGCGATGCAACTAATGAAAAACTGTTTTTT
CAGKTGDATNEKLFF
>NA|NA|TRBJ1-1|TRBV9
TGTGCCAGCAGCGTAGACGGGAACACTGAAGCTTTCTTT
CASSVDGNTEAFF
>NA|TRBD1|TRBJ1-4|TRBV7-9
TGTGCCAGCAGCTTAGCCTACAGGGGTGCAACTAATGAAAAACTGTTTTTT
CASSLAYRGATNEKLFF
>NA|TRBD1|TRBJ1-1|TRBV13
TGTGCCAGCACCTTCCCGACAGGGATTGACACTGAAGCTTTCTTT
CASTFPTGIDTEAFF
>NA|NA|TRBJ1-5|TRBV7-2
TGTGCCAGCAGATTGGGGGCCCAGGGAATCACGCCCCAGCATTTT
CASRLGAQGITPQHF
>NA|NA|TRBJ1-2|TRBV3-1/TRBV3-2
TGTGCCAGCAGCCAAGCTTGGGACCAGACAACGGGCTACACCTTC
CASSQAWDQTTGYTF
>NA|NA|TRBJ1-2|TRBV2
TGTGCCAGCAGATGGGCCCCCTCCCGAGGCTACACCTTC
CASRWAPSRGYTF
>NA|NA|TRBJ1-1|TRBV5-1
TGCGCCAGCAGCTCTTCCAGGGTGGCCCCTGAAGCTTTCTTT
CASSSSRVAPEAFF